The 25 T cell receptor beta chains given below trace back to one sample, sequenced in a study of spatial heterogeneity in lung cancer. Study conclusions and caveats: Mutation tallies in tumors tracked expanded intratumoral alpha and beta TCR counts.

TCRdb fed the 5' RACE reads into MiXCR, producing one record per CDR3 protein. The profile covers around 7,800 distinct CDR3 sequences, with 7.5% to 8.5% appearing a single time and roughly 4.3% taken by the ten largest. Regarding time point: sample taken at primary tumor resection. No antigen has been assigned to these receptors. The source was lung tumor tissue, collected at surgery. The receptors derive from a male donor with early-stage non-small cell lung cancer.

This clonotype was counted many times. The V call is TRBV18, the J call TRBJ1-1; 7 nucleotides line up with TRBD1. Germline CDR1 and CDR2: KGHSH and LQKENI. This CDR3 has 15 residues. J gave up 10 bases and V 3 bases, and 14 bases lay outside the gene matches. CDR3 sequence: CASSPSGQQGVRAFF. CDR3 in DNA: TGTGCCAGCTCACCCTCGGGTCAGCAGGGGGTAAGAGCTTTCTTT.

In its sample, this clonotype ranks as medium-sized. V gene TRBV27 combines with J gene TRBJ2-1; D might be TRBD1 (7 bases). V lost 6 bases and J 6 bases, leaving 18 bases between the germline ends. CDR3 length: 15 residues. CDR1 and CDR2 from the germline V gene are MNHEY and SMNVEV (reference sequence). Written as DNA, the CDR3 is TGTGCCAGCAGAGTGGGGCAGGGGGGTATCAATGAGCAGTTCTTC. Its translation: CASRVGQGGINEQFF.

This clonotype appeared a few times. The chain joins TRBV7-9 to TRBJ2-3; 7 bases map to TRBD1. Germline V gene lookup returns CDR1 SEHNR and CDR2 FQNEAQ (reference sequence). The trim removed 4 bases at V and 1 base at J, leaving 5 bases unmatched. The CDR3 has 15 residues. The CDR3 coding sequence is TGTGCCAGCAGCTCCCGGACAGGCCGCACAGATACGCAGTATTTT. Translated, it gives CASSSRTGRTDTQYF.

The V call is TRBV13, the J call TRBJ2-1, with 15 nucleotides matching TRBD2. J lost 7 bases, V lost 4 bases, and 8 bases had no gene match. The CDR3 has 17 residues. Germline CDR1 and CDR2: PRHDT and FYEKMQ (reference sequence). In DNA form, the CDR3 reads TGTGCCAGCAGCTCCAATCCGGGACTAGCGGGAGGAAATGAGCAGTTCTTC. It specifies CASSSNPGLAGGNEQFF.

The chain couples TRBV18 to TRBJ1-1, with TRBD1 matching 9 bases. This CDR3 has 14 residues. Germline-derived CDR1 and CDR2 are KGHSH and LQKENI. V was clipped by 4 bases and J by 3 bases; unmatched bases: 3. Here the CDR3 DNA reads TGTGCCAGCTCACGGGACAGGGACCACACTGAAGCTTTCTTT. Translating it yields CASSRDRDHTEAFF. Full variable domain (outside the CDR3, taken from reference TRBV18 and TRBJ1-1): NAGVMQNPRHLVRRRGQEARLRCSPMKGHSHVYWYRQLPEEGLKFMVYLQKENIIDESGMPKERFSAEFPKEGPSILRIQQVVRGDSAAYFCASSRDRDHTEAFFGQGTRLTVV.

The chain couples TRBV30 to TRBJ2-7; D perhaps matches TRBD2 (6 bases). The CDR3 covers 14 residues. V shed 2 bases and J shed 5 bases, with 16 bases lying between them. Germline V gene data show CDR1 as GTSNPN and CDR2 as SVGIG (reference sequence). This CDR3 reads CAWSKGLRGDEQYF. Here the CDR3 DNA reads TGTGCCTGGAGTAAGGGACTGCGAGGCGACGAGCAGTACTTC.

This clonotype ranks as medium-sized (0.01 to 0.1%). The chain uses TRBV7-2 and TRBJ1-5; D not certain. CDR3 length equals 13 residues. Germline-derived CDR1 and CDR2 are SGHTA and FQGNSA. Trimming cost V 3 bases and J 5 bases, with 8 bases left between them. This CDR3 reads CASSFKGDQPQHF. CDR3 DNA sequence: TGTGCCAGCAGCTTTAAGGGAGATCAGCCCCAGCATTTT. Drawing the rest from reference TRBV7-2 and TRBJ1-5, the complete variable domain is GAGVSQSPSNKVTEKGKDVELRCDPISGHTALYWYRQSLGQGLEFLIYFQGNSAPDKSGLPSDRFSAERTGGSVSTLTIQRTQQEDSAVYLCASSFKGDQPQHFGDGTRLSIL.

This clonotype occurred many times. This chain uses TRBV7-9 with TRBJ1-2, with D possibly being TRBD1 (5 bases). V was shortened by 6 bases and J by 2 bases, with 19 bases between the two germline ends. Germline CDR1 reads SEHNR; CDR2 reads FQNEAQ (reference sequence). The CDR3 has 16 residues. The CDR3 sequence: CASSPMAGRSNYGYTF. CDR3 in DNA: TGTGCCAGCAGTCCCATGGCAGGGCGCTCAAACTATGGCTACACCTTC. Looking up the rest from reference TRBV7-9 and TRBJ1-2 gives the full variable domain: DTGVSQNPRHKITKRGQNVTFRCDPISEHNRLYWYRQTLGQGPEFLTYFQNEAQLEKSRLLSDRFSAERPKGSFSTLEIQRTEQGDSAMYLCASSPMAGRSNYGYTFGSGTRLTVV.

This clonotype is medium-sized (0.01 to 0.1%) by share. The V call is TRBV10-3, the J call TRBJ2-7; 7 bases agree with TRBD2. The CDR3 is 14 residues long. Germline values: CDR1 ENHRY, CDR2 SYGVKD. The V and J ends lost 10 bases and 0 bases, in that order; junction bases with no gene match: 9. DNA for the CDR3: TGTGCCAGCACGATTAGCGGGTCCTCCTACGAGCAGTACTTC. Its translation is CASTISGSSYEQYF.

In this sample, this clonotype is medium-sized. V and J are TRBV6-1 and TRBJ2-2; 10 nucleotides match TRBD2. CDR1 is MNHNS and CDR2 is SASEGT in the germline V gene. This CDR3 comprises 15 residues. V dropped 6 bases and J dropped 5; count of bases not matched to a gene: 6. The CDR3 DNA is TGTGCCAGCAGCCCAGGACTAGCGGCGACCGGGGAGCTGTTTTTT. It translates to CASSPGLAATGELFF.

This clonotype was detected many times. This chain connects TRBV20-1 to TRBJ2-2, with D uncertain. V gave up 5 bases and J gave up 2 bases, with 3 bases separating them. Germline loops: CDR1 DFQATT, CDR2 SNEGSKA (reference sequence). The CDR3 consists of 11 residues. The CDR3 loop reads CSAYNTGELFF. DNA for the CDR3: TGCAGTGCTTATAACACCGGGGAGCTGTTTTTT.

By sample fraction, this clonotype is medium-sized. The chain recombines TRBV3-1 with TRBJ1-1, with D possibly being TRBD1 (5 bases). Germline V gene data show CDR1 as LGHDT and CDR2 as YNNKEL (reference sequence). The CDR3 runs 12 residues. V shed 4 bases and J shed 5 bases, with 8 bases lying between them. The CDR3 nucleotides are TGTGCCAGCAGCCCCGAGGGGACTGAAGCTTTCTTT. Its protein is CASSPEGTEAFF.

This clonotype was picked up many times. CDR3 loop: CASSSLAGGADEQFF. As DNA, the CDR3 is TGTGCCAGCAGCTCCCTAGCGGGAGGGGCTGATGAGCAGTTCTTC. V is TRBV7-6 and J is TRBJ2-1; 12 bases line up with TRBD2. The CDR3 length is 15 residues. Per germline, CDR1 SGHVS and CDR2 FNYEAQ. J lost 8 bases, V lost 4 bases, and 6 bases had no gene match.

The chain is built from TRBV7-8 and TRBJ2-7; 9 bases are a match to TRBD1. The germline CDR1 and CDR2 sequences are SGHVS and FQNEAQ. CDR3 length: 14 amino acids. Trimming at V came to 7 bases and at J to 2 bases, leaving 6 bases not matched to a gene. CDR3 bases: TGTGCCAGCATACAGGGGGCAAGTACCTACGAGCAGTACTTC. This sequence encodes CASIQGASTYEQYF.

In its sample, this clonotype is medium-sized (0.01 to 0.1%). The J gene is TRBJ2-5, the V gene TRBV11-2; D ambiguous. The germline V gene has CDR1 SGHAT and CDR2 FQNNGV. Trimming took off 2 bases at V and 2 bases at J, with 0 bases between the two ends. The CDR3 extends over 11 amino acids. DNA for the CDR3: TGTGCCAGCAGCTTACAAGAGACCCAGTACTTC. Its protein product is CASSLQETQYF.

The chain has TRBV10-3 and TRBJ2-1, with a tentative D call TRBD2 (5 bases). This CDR3 contains 14 residues. Deletions cut 10 bases from V and 0 bases from J, with 13 bases between. The V gene's germline CDR1 is ENHRY and CDR2 SYGVKD. The CDR3 coding sequence is TGTGCCACCTTTGCGGGCTTCTCCTACAATGAGCAGTTCTTC. This translates into CATFAGFSYNEQFF.

This clonotype is classed as medium-sized. The V call is TRBV5-1, the J call TRBJ1-5, with 11 positions matching TRBD1. The CDR3 is made up of 14 amino acids. Germline V gives CDR1 SGHRS, CDR2 YFSETQ. V lost 4 bases and J lost 7; bases outside the gene matches: 4. CDR3 region: CASSEGQGGQPQHF. The CDR3 DNA sequence: TGCGCCAGCAGCGAGGGACAGGGGGGACAGCCCCAGCATTTT.

There are a few counts of this clonotype. The chain couples TRBV30 to TRBJ2-2, with 9 nucleotides matching TRBD2. The CDR3 runs 13 residues. The ends lost 3 bases at V and 6 bases at J; junction bases unmatched: 2. Germline loops: CDR1 GTSNPN, CDR2 SVGIG (reference sequence). The CDR3 loop reads CAWRRGGAGELFF. The DNA of the CDR3 is TGTGCCTGGAGGCGGGGGGGAGCCGGGGAGCTGTTTTTT. Using reference TRBV30 and TRBJ2-2 for the parts outside the CDR3, the full variable domain is SQTIHQWPATLVQPVGSPLSLECTVEGTSNPNLYWYRQAAGRGLQLLFYSVGIGQISSEVPQNLSASRPQDRQFILSSKKLLLSDSGFYLCAWRRGGAGELFFGEGSRLTVL.

This clonotype came up a few times. At one boundary the junction diverges from the germline segment, which might be a read error. This chain links TRBV20-1 with TRBJ2-2, with 8 bases aligning to TRBD2. The CDR3 has 15 amino acids. The germline CDR1 and CDR2 sequences are DFQATT and SNEGSKA (reference sequence). As DNA, the CDR3 is TGCGGTGCTAGAAAAGCGGGAGTTGGCACCGGGGAGCTGTTTTTT. This codes for CGARKAGVGTGELFF.

V gene TRBV3-1 combines with J gene TRBJ2-7; D not certain. Looked up from germline, CDR1 is LGHDT and CDR2 is YNNKEL (reference sequence). The V end lost 2 bases, the J end lost 5 bases, and 13 bases lay between the germline ends. The length of the CDR3 is 14 residues. CDR3: CASSQFNGPHEQYF. In DNA form, the CDR3 reads TGTGCCAGCAGCCAATTCAACGGTCCCCACGAGCAGTACTTC.

This clonotype came up many times. The junction differs from germline at one of its ends, possibly a read error. The V gene is TRBV5-6, the J gene TRBJ2-7; no clear D. The germline V gene has CDR1 SGHDT and CDR2 YYEEEE. This CDR3 has 13 residues. The chain's CDR3 is CVSSLAGPPGQYF. The CDR3 nucleotides read TGTGTCAGCAGCTTGGCCGGGCCCCCGGGGCAGTACTTC.

In this sample, this clonotype turned up many times. The chain couples TRBV29-1 to TRBJ1-1, with D perhaps TRBD1 (5 bases). The V gene lost 4 bases and the J gene lost 6 bases, with 15 bases spanning the gap. Germline values: CDR1 SQVTM, CDR2 ANQGSEA. CDR3 length: 13 residues. The CDR3 reads CSVGAGYWAEAFF. The CDR3 DNA is TGCAGCGTTGGGGCAGGGTATTGGGCTGAAGCTTTCTTT.

The sample holds many counts of this clonotype. The chain combines TRBV4-2 with TRBJ2-3; 11 bases map to TRBD2. The CDR3 length is 17 residues. Trimming removed 4 bases from V and 7 bases from J; junction bases left unmatched: 13. Germline V gives CDR1 LGHNA, CDR2 YNFKEQ. The CDR3 is CASSRPLAGGSGNTQYF. CDR3 nucleotide sequence: TGTGCCAGCAGCCGGCCGCTAGCGGGAGGTTCCGGGAATACGCAGTATTTT.

This clonotype was observed at least ten times. V usage is TRBV3-1 and J usage is TRBJ2-4; D is uncertain. The V gene lost 0 bases and the J gene lost 8 bases, with 5 bases spanning the gap. Germline CDR1 is LGHDT and CDR2 is YNNKEL (reference sequence). The CDR3 has 12 amino acids. This CDR3 reads CASSQDRDIQYF. The CDR3 coding sequence is TGTGCCAGCAGCCAAGATCGGGACATTCAGTACTTC. The variable domain in full, with the rest retrieved from reference TRBV3-1 and TRBJ2-4, is DTAVSQTPKYLVTQMGNDKSIKCEQNLGHDTMYWYKQDSKKFLKIMFSYNNKELIINETVPNRFSPKSPDKAHLNLHINSLELGDSAVYFCASSQDRDIQYFGAGTRLSVL.

This clonotype was counted at least ten times. The CDR3 nucleotides read TGCGCCAGCAGCCAAGGGACATTTTCAACTAATGAAAAACTGTTTTTT. Protein product: CASSQGTFSTNEKLFF. The chain employs TRBV4-3 and TRBJ1-4; maybe TRBD1 (5 bases). CDR3 length equals 16 residues. Trimming removed 1 base at V and 0 bases at J, with 9 bases between. From germline, CDR1 is LGHNA and CDR2 YSLEER.